What follows are 24 T cell receptor beta chains derived from one specimen sequenced in a study of cytomegalovirus exposure and HLA in healthy donors. 60 Vbeta and 13 Jbeta primers were used in PCR. Sequencing used immunoSEQ multiplex PCR; TCRdb keeps in-frame clones, though not all of them. The data show around 300,000 clones, approximately 90% seen once. Sequencing was performed on PBMCs. All receptors derive from a woman aged 18 to 35 in good health and CMV-seronegative.

This clone is a singleton in its sample. V gene TRBV4-1 combines with J gene TRBJ2-1; tentative D call: TRBD2 (5 bases). The CDR3 is made up of 15 amino acids. Looked up from germline, CDR1 is MGHRA and CDR2 is YSYEKL. V lost 2 bases, J lost 10 bases, and 18 bases lay in between. CDR3 coding DNA: TGCGCCAGCAGCCAACCCCCCCCTGGGCGCGGGGAGCAGTTCTTC. It specifies CASSQPPPGRGEQFF.

This clone was detected once. The rearrangement links TRBV5-1 to TRBJ2-5, with 10 bases lining up with TRBD2. J gave up 4 bases and V 3 bases, and 3 bases lay outside the gene matches. The CDR3 runs 14 residues. The V gene's germline CDR1 is SGHRS and CDR2 YFSETQ. CDR3 in DNA: TGCGCCAGCAGCTCGGGACTAGCGACAGAGACCCAGTACTTC. Its protein is CASSSGLATETQYF. Together with reference TRBV5-1 and TRBJ2-5, the CDR3 gives the full variable domain: KAGVTQTPRYLIKTRGQQVTLSCSPISGHRSVSWYQQTPGQGLQFLFEYFSETQRNKGNFPGRFSGRQFSNSRSEMNVSTLELGDSALYLCASSSGLATETQYFGPGTRLLVL.

V usage is TRBV27 and J usage is TRBJ2-1; 7 bases are a match to TRBD2. CDR3 length: 16 amino acids. J gave up 6 bases and V 5 bases, and 13 bases lay outside the gene matches. CDR1 and CDR2 (germline): MNHEY, SMNVEV (reference sequence). CDR3 amino acids: CASSPRGVWRANEQFF. CDR3 DNA: TGTGCCAGCAGTCCCCGGGGGGTGTGGAGAGCCAATGAGCAGTTCTTC.

V gene TRBV10-3 combines with J gene TRBJ1-6, with 7 bases fitting TRBD1. Trimming cost V 6 bases and J 7 bases; bases outside gene matches: 3. The CDR3 covers 13 residues. Germline V gives CDR1 ENHRY, CDR2 SYGVKD. The CDR3 nucleotides are TGTGCCATCAGGGGGACAGCGAATTCACCCCTCCACTTT. Translated: CAIRGTANSPLHF.

The chain recombines TRBV15 with TRBJ1-1; 9 nucleotides line up with TRBD1. This CDR3 has 14 amino acids. V shed 3 bases and J 6 bases; nucleotides not matched to a gene: 5. In germline, CDR1 is LNHNV, CDR2 YYDKDF (reference sequence). CDR3 in DNA: TGTGCCACCAGCAGGGACAGGGGCTTGGCTGAAGCTTTCTTT. Amino acid sequence: CATSRDRGLAEAFF.

This chain connects TRBV9 to TRBJ2-3, with TRBD2 identical over 10 bases. The CDR3 consists of 17 residues. CDR1 and CDR2 from the germline V gene are SGDLS and YYNGEE. Losses at the gene ends were 0 bases for V and 3 bases for J; bases not matched to a gene: 7. The CDR3 nucleotides are TGTGCCAGCAGCGTAGGTGACCTAGCGGGGGAAACAGATACGCAGTATTTT. Its protein product is CASSVGDLAGETDTQYF.

The chain carries TRBV7-9 and TRBJ1-1; D not resolved. CDR3 size: 14 residues. CDR1 is SEHNR, CDR2 FQNEAQ, per germline (reference sequence). Trimming cost V 1 base and J 3 bases, with 9 bases left between them. CDR3 in amino acids: CASSLGWRDTEAFF. The CDR3, as DNA: TGTGCCAGCAGCTTAGGCTGGAGGGACACTGAAGCTTTCTTT. Filled out from reference TRBV7-9 and TRBJ1-1, the complete variable domain reads DTGVSQNPRHKITKRGQNVTFRCDPISEHNRLYWYRQTLGQGPEFLTYFQNEAQLEKSRLLSDRFSAERPKGSFSTLEIQRTEQGDSAMYLCASSLGWRDTEAFFGQGTRLTVV.

The chain has TRBV6-1 and TRBJ1-3; D possibly corresponds to TRBD1 (6 bases). Trimming shortened V by 4 bases and J by 2 bases, and 15 bases separated the two germline ends. Germline CDR1 MNHNS, CDR2 SASEGT. The CDR3 consists of 16 residues. The CDR3 sequence is CASSGTARPTGNTIYF. DNA for the CDR3: TGTGCCAGCAGTGGGACAGCCAGACCCACTGGAAACACCATATATTTT.

As for this clone: Additional DNA sequences in this sample encode the identical CDR3. V gene TRBV2 combines with J gene TRBJ2-7, with D tentatively TRBD1 (5 bases). Per the germline V gene, CDR1 is SNHLY and CDR2 is FYNNEI. V dropped 4 bases and J dropped 1 base, with 11 bases sitting between them. This CDR3 contains 14 residues. The CDR3 region is CASSVGSGSYEQYF. CDR3 DNA: TGTGCCAGCAGTGTAGGGTCAGGGTCCTACGAGCAGTACTTC.

The rearrangement joins TRBV5-1 to TRBJ2-3; 8 bases are a match to TRBD1. Germline trimming cut 4 bases from V and 0 bases from J; bases unmatched to any gene: 4. CDR3 length equals 15 residues. The V gene's germline CDR1 is SGHRS and CDR2 YFSETQ. In DNA, the CDR3 is TGCGCCAGCAGCGGCCGGGACAGGAGCACAGATACGCAGTATTTT. Protein sequence: CASSGRDRSTDTQYF.

The chain combines TRBV4-1 with TRBJ1-1; D not certain. This CDR3 has 14 amino acids. V was clipped by 3 bases and J by 5 bases, with 13 bases between them. The germline CDR1 and CDR2 sequences are MGHRA and YSYEKL. For the CDR3, the DNA is TGCGCCAGCAGCCATGTGGACTGGGAGACTGAAGCTTTCTTT. Encoded protein: CASSHVDWETEAFF.

The rearrangement joins TRBV4-1 to TRBJ1-2; D unresolved. Germline V gene sequence: CDR1 MGHRA, CDR2 YSYEKL. The ends were cut back, 1 base at V and 6 bases at J, with 9 bases in the middle. This CDR3 has 13 amino acids. CDR3 nucleotides: TGCGCCAGCAGCCAAGTGACGGAGGATGGCTACACCTTC. It specifies CASSQVTEDGYTF.

J is TRBJ2-1 and V is TRBV7-7; TRBD2 is a possible D gene (5 bases). In germline, CDR1 is SSHAT, CDR2 FNYEAQ (reference sequence). The CDR3 totals 15 residues. Between the trimmed V and J ends, which lost 5 bases and 5 bases, there was a span of 16 bases. The CDR3 coding sequence is TGTGCCAGCAGCCAGGAGGTGGGTAGCCACAATGAGCAGTTCTTC. This sequence encodes CASSQEVGSHNEQFF.

The chain joins TRBV7-2 to TRBJ1-6, with D possibly matching TRBD1 (5 bases). Between the trimmed V and J ends, which lost 5 bases and 13 bases, there was a span of 12 bases. CDR3 length: 12 residues. Germline CDR1 SGHTA, CDR2 FQGNSA. DNA for the CDR3: TGTGCCAGCAGCCCCGGGGGGGATCCCCTCCACTTT. Protein: CASSPGGDPLHF.

This sequence joins TRBV13 and TRBJ1-2; TRBD1 aligns across 9 bases. Germline lookup yields CDR1 PRHDT and CDR2 FYEKMQ (reference sequence). CDR3 length: 18 amino acids. The V segment lost 0 bases and the J segment 4 bases; nucleotides outside the gene matches: 12. The CDR3 DNA reads as TGTGCCAGCAGCTTAGGGCTCCCAACAGGGGGCAGAGTCTATGGCTACACCTTC. Amino acids: CASSLGLPTGGRVYGYTF.

V gene TRBV27 combines with J gene TRBJ1-2, with TRBD1 matching 10 bases. The CDR3 loop spans 17 amino acids. J lost 8 bases, V lost 2 bases, and 14 bases had no gene match. Germline-derived CDR1 and CDR2 are MNHEY and SMNVEV (reference sequence). The CDR3 spells CASSLRPSGTGVKGYTF. CDR3 nucleotide sequence: TGTGCCAGCAGTTTACGACCCTCCGGGACAGGGGTAAAGGGCTACACCTTC.

Only one count was recorded for this clone. This chain connects TRBV13 to TRBJ2-3; TRBD2 matches 7 bases. The junction had 13 bases not matched to a gene; V was cut back by 5 bases and J by 2 bases. From germline, CDR1 is PRHDT and CDR2 FYEKMQ (reference sequence). This CDR3 contains 17 residues. The CDR3 here is CASSTLGGAGNTDTQYF. The DNA of the CDR3 is TGTGCCAGCAGCACCCTAGGAGGAGCGGGGAACACAGATACGCAGTATTTT.

In this sample, this clone turned up a few times. The genes are TRBV7-8 and TRBJ2-7; 8 nucleotides line up with TRBD2. CDR1 is SGHVS and CDR2 is FQNEAQ in the germline V gene. This CDR3 comprises 15 residues. With 3 bases clipped from V and 3 bases from J, the junction kept 7 bases outside the gene matches. The CDR3 nucleotides are TGTGCCAGCAGCTTGAGCGGGGGTGGGGTCTACGAGCAGTACTTC. As protein: CASSLSGGGVYEQYF. Variable domain in full (rest from reference TRBV7-8 and TRBJ2-7): GAGVSQSPRYKVAKRGQDVALRCDPISGHVSLFWYQQALGQGPEFLTYFQNEAQLDKSGLPSDRFFAERPEGSVSTLKIQRTQQEDSAVYLCASSLSGGGVYEQYFGPGTRLTVT.

This chain uses TRBV5-4 with TRBJ1-1; TRBD1 agrees at 7 bases. CDR1 and CDR2 (germline): SGHNT, YYREEE (reference sequence). The CDR3 sequence is 14 residues long. The V gene end was trimmed by 3 bases and the J gene end by 1 base; junction bases not matched to a gene: 3. The CDR3, as DNA: TGTGCCAGCAGCTCGCGGACAGGGAACACTGAAGCTTTCTTT. Protein: CASSSRTGNTEAFF.

V usage is TRBV5-1 and J usage is TRBJ1-4; tentative D call: TRBD1 (6 bases). CDR1 is SGHRS, CDR2 YFSETQ, per germline. Trimming took off 4 bases at V and 1 base at J, with 11 bases between the two ends. The CDR3 has 15 amino acids. In nucleotides, the CDR3 is TGCGCCAGCAGCATAACAGGGCGAACTAATGAAAAACTGTTTTTT. Its protein is CASSITGRTNEKLFF.

The chain is built from TRBV10-1 and TRBJ2-7; TRBD1 matches at 9 bases. The germline V gene has CDR1 WNHNN and CDR2 SYGVQD (reference sequence). CDR3 length: 15 amino acids. V lost 3 bases to trimming and J lost 2 bases; unmatched junction nucleotides: 5. The CDR3 region is CASSEGTGIAYEQYF. The CDR3, as DNA: TGCGCCAGCAGTGAAGGGACAGGGATAGCCTACGAGCAGTACTTC.

CDR3: CASRTSGNTGELFF. Here the CDR3 DNA reads TGTGCCAGCAGGACTAGCGGGAACACCGGGGAGCTGTTTTTT. The V call is TRBV6-4, the J call TRBJ2-2; 9 bases fit TRBD2. The J segment lost 1 base and the V segment lost 6 bases, leaving 0 bases of the junction unmatched. Germline CDR1 is MRHNA and CDR2 is SNTAGT. This CDR3 region has 14 residues.

The chain links TRBV15 to TRBJ1-4; no reliable D call. CDR3 size: 13 residues. V dropped 11 bases and J dropped 5 bases, with 15 bases sitting between them. Germline lookup yields CDR1 LNHNV and CDR2 YYDKDF (reference sequence). CDR3: CAAQPEVNEKLFF. CDR3 DNA sequence: TGTGCCGCCCAACCAGAAGTAAATGAAAAACTGTTTTTT.

The chain joins TRBV18 to TRBJ1-1, with unresolved D. Trimming pared 0 bases from V and 2 bases from J, leaving 10 bases between. Germline CDR1 is KGHSH and CDR2 is LQKENI. This CDR3 has 15 amino acids. CDR3 residues: CASSPPGRSNTEAFF. Here the CDR3 DNA reads TGTGCCAGCTCACCACCAGGGAGATCTAACACTGAAGCTTTCTTT.